Sequencing of this T cell receptor (beta chain) was carried out in a study of T cell responses to AZD1222 COVID-19 vaccine. Study-wide context: Pooled together were second doses at about 4 or about 12 weeks.

This clone was picked up a small number of times. The repertoire was sequenced with immunoSEQ multiplex PCR; TCRdb's copy has only in-frame clones and lacks some. The table includes 160,000 or so clones, around 93% detected once. The length of the CDR3 is 13 residues. Germline V gene lookup returns CDR1 MNHEY and CDR2 SVGAGI. Trimming pared 6 bases from V and 2 bases from J, leaving 10 bases between. The J gene is TRBJ1-1, the V gene TRBV6-5, with a possible D match to TRBD1 (5 bases). Here the sequenced sample was peripheral blood, taken on day 0 of AZD1222 vaccination. The sequence derives from an adult in good health. DNA of the CDR3: TGTGCCAGCAGAACAGGTTTTAACACTGAAGCTTTCTTT. Its protein product is CASRTGFNTEAFF.